Presented here are 8 T cell receptor beta chains from one specimen sequenced in a study of T-cell reconstitution after alpha-beta-depleted transplantation in children. A library of TCRbeta sequences, prepared with unique molecular identifiers, was generated. Via MiXCR, TCRdb re-called the PCR reads, giving one row per CDR3 protein. In the table there are about 610,000 distinct CDR3 sequences, about 10% of which are singletons. This sample comprised PBMCs from the stem cell graft donor, obtained from the stem cell graft. These TCRs come from a human donor who donated a stem cell graft to a child with acute myeloid leukemia.

This clonotype was observed a handful of times. The rearrangement joins TRBV24-1 to TRBJ2-1; TRBD1 might be the D (6 bases). V lost 9 bases to trimming and J lost 0 bases, with 29 bases between them. The CDR3 has 20 residues. Germline V gene lookup returns CDR1 KGHDR and CDR2 SFDVKD. CDR3 region: CATGVGHHRTTPLSYNEQFF. DNA for the CDR3: TGTGCCACCGGGGTGGGACACCATAGGACAACGCCACTCTCCTACAATGAGCAGTTCTTC.

The sample holds a few counts of this clonotype. CDR3 bases: TGTGCCAGCTCACCACCAGAGTCATCGGAGACCCAGTACTTC. This codes for CASSPPESSETQYF. The chain joins TRBV18 to TRBJ2-5; D not resolved. From germline, CDR1 is KGHSH and CDR2 LQKENI. The CDR3 is 14 residues long. The V gene lost 0 bases and the J gene lost 5 bases, with 10 bases spanning the gap. Combining the CDR3 with reference TRBV18 and TRBJ2-5 gives the whole variable domain NAGVMQNPRHLVRRRGQEARLRCSPMKGHSHVYWYRQLPEEGLKFMVYLQKENIIDESGMPKERFSAEFPKEGPSILRIQQVVRGDSAAYFCASSPPESSETQYFGPGTRLLVL.

This clonotype came up a few times. V gene TRBV24-1 combines with J gene TRBJ2-3; TRBD1 aligns across 8 bases. Germline V gene data show CDR1 as KGHDR and CDR2 as SFDVKD. The CDR3 loop spans 16 amino acids. V lost 3 bases, J lost 4 bases, and 8 bases stayed unmatched. The CDR3 region is CATSDLARGQADTQYF. The CDR3 coding sequence is TGTGCCACCAGTGATCTGGCCAGGGGGCAAGCAGATACGCAGTATTTT.

The chain couples TRBV18 to TRBJ2-7; 10 bases are shared with TRBD2. Trimming removed 3 bases from V and 7 bases from J; junction bases left unmatched: 9. Per germline, CDR1 KGHSH and CDR2 LQKENI. The CDR3 has 15 amino acids. CDR3 DNA: TGTGCCAGCTCACCGATAGCGGGAGGCTCCGGGGAGCAGTACTTC. Translating gives CASSPIAGGSGEQYF.

This clonotype was counted only a few times. The CDR3 loop reads CASSLEPPGQGNTIYF. The CDR3 DNA sequence: TGCGCCAGCAGCTTAGAACCACCGGGACAGGGAAACACCATATATTTT. V gene TRBV5-1 combines with J gene TRBJ1-3, with 7 bases identical to TRBD1. The V gene's germline CDR1 is SGHRS and CDR2 YFSETQ. The CDR3 loop spans 16 amino acids. The trim removed 2 bases at V and 4 bases at J, leaving 9 bases unmatched.

This clonotype was seen many times. The chain is built from TRBV28 and TRBJ1-1; 9 bases map to TRBD1. The V and J ends lost 6 bases and 4 bases, in that order; junction bases with no gene match: 12. This CDR3 contains 16 residues. CDR1 is MDHEN and CDR2 is SYDVKM in the germline V gene. The CDR3 loop is CASSIRTGGLITEAFF. The CDR3 DNA is TGTGCCAGCAGCATACGCACAGGGGGCTTGATCACTGAAGCTTTCTTT.

This clonotype was picked up a small number of times. This CDR3 is CASSQRTGERNEKLFF. For the CDR3, the DNA is TGTGCCAGCAGCCAAAGAACAGGGGAGAGGAATGAAAAACTGTTTTTT. The chain carries TRBV3-1 and TRBJ1-4, with 7 bases aligning to TRBD1. Trimming took 2 bases from V and 5 from J; bases not matched to a gene: 8. CDR3 length equals 16 residues. Per germline, CDR1 LGHDT and CDR2 YNNKEL (reference sequence).

This clonotype has only a few counts. V and J are TRBV7-9 and TRBJ1-1; possible D gene TRBD1, 6 bases. V gave up 1 base and J gave up 3 bases, with 9 bases separating them. The CDR3 consists of 14 residues. The germline V gene encodes CDR1 SEHNR and CDR2 FQNEAQ (reference sequence). The CDR3 bases are TGTGCCAGCAGCTTAGTAAACAGGGACACTGAAGCTTTCTTT. It yields the protein CASSLVNRDTEAFF.